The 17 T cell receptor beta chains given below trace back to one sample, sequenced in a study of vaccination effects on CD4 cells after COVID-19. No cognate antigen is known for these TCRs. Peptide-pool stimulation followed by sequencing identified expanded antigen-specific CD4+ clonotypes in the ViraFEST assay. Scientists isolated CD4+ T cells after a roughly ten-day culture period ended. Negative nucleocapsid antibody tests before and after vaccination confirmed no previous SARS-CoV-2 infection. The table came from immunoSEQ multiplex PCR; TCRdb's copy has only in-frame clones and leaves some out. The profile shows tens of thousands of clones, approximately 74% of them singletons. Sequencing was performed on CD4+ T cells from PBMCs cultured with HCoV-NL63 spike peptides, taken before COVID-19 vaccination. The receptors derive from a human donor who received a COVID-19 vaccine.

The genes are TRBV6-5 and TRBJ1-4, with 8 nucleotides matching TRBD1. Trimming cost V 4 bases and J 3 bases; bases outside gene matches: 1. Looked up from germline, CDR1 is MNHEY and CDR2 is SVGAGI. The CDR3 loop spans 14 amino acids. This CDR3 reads CASSSDRANEKLFF. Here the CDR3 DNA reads TGTGCCAGCAGTTCGGACAGGGCTAATGAAAAACTGTTTTTT.

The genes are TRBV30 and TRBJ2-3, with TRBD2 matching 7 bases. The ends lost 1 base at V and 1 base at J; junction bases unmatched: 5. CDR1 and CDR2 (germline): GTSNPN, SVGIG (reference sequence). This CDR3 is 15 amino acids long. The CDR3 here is CAWSELAVGTDTQYF. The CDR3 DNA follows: TGTGCCTGGAGTGAGCTAGCGGTCGGCACAGATACGCAGTATTTT.

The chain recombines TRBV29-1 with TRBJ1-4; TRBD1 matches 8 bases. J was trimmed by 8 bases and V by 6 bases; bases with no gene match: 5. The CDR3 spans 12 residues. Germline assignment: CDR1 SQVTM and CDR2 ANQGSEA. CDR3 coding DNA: TGCAGCGTGCTGGACAGGGAGGAAAAACTGTTTTTT. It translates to CSVLDREEKLFF.

CDR3 sequence (DNA): TGTGCCAGCAGCCAACCACAGGGGTCAGGTTCACCCCTCCACTTT. Encoded protein: CASSQPQGSGSPLHF. This chain links TRBV28 with TRBJ1-6, with 7 positions matching TRBD1. The CDR3 sequence is 15 residues long. Unmatched junction bases numbered 11, after V lost 6 bases and J lost 9 bases. Germline CDR1 MDHEN, CDR2 SYDVKM.

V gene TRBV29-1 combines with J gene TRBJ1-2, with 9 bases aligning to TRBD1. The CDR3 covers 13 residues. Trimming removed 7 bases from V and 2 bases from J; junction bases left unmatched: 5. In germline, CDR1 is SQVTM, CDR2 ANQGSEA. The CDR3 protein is CSASGTGNYGYTF. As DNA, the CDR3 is TGCAGCGCCTCAGGGACAGGGAACTATGGCTACACCTTC.

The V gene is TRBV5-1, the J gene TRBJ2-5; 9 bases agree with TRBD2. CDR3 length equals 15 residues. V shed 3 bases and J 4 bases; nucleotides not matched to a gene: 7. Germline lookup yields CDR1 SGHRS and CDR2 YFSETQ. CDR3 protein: CASSSGLAKRETQYF. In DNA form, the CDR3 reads TGCGCCAGCAGCTCGGGACTAGCAAAGCGAGAGACCCAGTACTTC.

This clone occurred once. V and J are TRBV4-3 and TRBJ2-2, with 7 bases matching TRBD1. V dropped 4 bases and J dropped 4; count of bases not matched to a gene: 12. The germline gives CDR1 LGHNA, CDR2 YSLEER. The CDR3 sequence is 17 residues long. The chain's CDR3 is CASSRTPGQQSTGELFF. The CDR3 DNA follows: TGCGCCAGCAGCCGGACACCGGGACAGCAGAGCACCGGGGAGCTGTTTTTT.

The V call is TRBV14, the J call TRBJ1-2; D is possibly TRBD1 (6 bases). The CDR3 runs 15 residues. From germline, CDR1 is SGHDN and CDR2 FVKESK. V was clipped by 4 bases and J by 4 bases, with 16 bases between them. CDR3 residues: CASSPITGSAYGYTF. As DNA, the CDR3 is TGTGCCAGCAGCCCCATTACAGGGTCTGCCTATGGCTACACCTTC.

CDR3 sequence: CASSSMTGGGGTGELFF. The CDR3, as DNA: TGTGCCAGCAGTTCCATGACAGGGGGCGGTGGCACCGGGGAGCTGTTTTTT. The rearrangement joins TRBV6-2 or TRBV6-3 to TRBJ2-2; 10 bases are shared with TRBD1. The CDR3 covers 17 residues. V shed 4 bases and J 4 bases; nucleotides not matched to a gene: 9. Per germline, CDR1 MNHEY and CDR2 SVGEGT.

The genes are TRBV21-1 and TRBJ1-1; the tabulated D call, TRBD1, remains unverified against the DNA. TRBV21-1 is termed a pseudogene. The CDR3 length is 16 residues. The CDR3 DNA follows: TGTGCCAGCAGCAAAGCGCCGCAGCTTCAGGCGTGGGAAGCTTTCTTT. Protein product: CASSKAPQLQAWEAFF.

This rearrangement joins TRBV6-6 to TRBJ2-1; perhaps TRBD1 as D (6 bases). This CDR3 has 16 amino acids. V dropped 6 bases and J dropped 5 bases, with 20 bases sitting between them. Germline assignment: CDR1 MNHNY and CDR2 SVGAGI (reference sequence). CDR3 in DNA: TGTGCCAGCAGCGACCTCGACAGGAAAGTGAACAATGAGCAGTTCTTC. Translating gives CASSDLDRKVNNEQFF.

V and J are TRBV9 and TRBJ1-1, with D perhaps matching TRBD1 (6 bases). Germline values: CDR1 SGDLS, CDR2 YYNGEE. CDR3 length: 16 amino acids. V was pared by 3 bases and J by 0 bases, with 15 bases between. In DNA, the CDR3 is TGTGCCAGCAGCGCAACCCCCGGACAGTTGAACACTGAAGCTTTCTTT. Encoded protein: CASSATPGQLNTEAFF.

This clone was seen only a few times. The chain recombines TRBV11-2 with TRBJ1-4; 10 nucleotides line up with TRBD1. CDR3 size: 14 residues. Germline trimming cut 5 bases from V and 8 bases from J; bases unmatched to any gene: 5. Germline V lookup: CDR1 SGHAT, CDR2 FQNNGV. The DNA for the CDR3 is TGTGCCAGCAGCCGGGACAGGGGCGGGGAAAAACTGTTTTTT. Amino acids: CASSRDRGGEKLFF.

This CDR3 reads CATSDTRTGLAYGYTF. CDR3 in DNA: TGTGCCACCAGTGACACCCGGACCGGCCTTGCCTATGGCTACACCTTC. V is TRBV24-1 and J is TRBJ1-2; D unresolved. V dropped 4 bases and J dropped 4 bases, with 18 bases sitting between them. Germline-derived CDR1 and CDR2 are KGHDR and SFDVKD. CDR3 length: 16 residues.

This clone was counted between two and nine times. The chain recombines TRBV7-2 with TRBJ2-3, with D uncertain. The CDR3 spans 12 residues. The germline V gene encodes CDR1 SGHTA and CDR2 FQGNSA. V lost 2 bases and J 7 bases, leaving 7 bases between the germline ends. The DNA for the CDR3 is TGTGCCAGCAGCTTATATGCGAATACGCAGTATTTT. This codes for CASSLYANTQYF.

CDR3 nucleotide sequence: TGTGCCAGCAAAGTAGCGGGGGTTAGCACAGATACGCAGTATTTT. Protein sequence: CASKVAGVSTDTQYF. This rearrangement joins TRBV6-5 to TRBJ2-3; 9 bases map to TRBD2. The CDR3 is made up of 15 amino acids. The germline V gene has CDR1 MNHEY and CDR2 SVGAGI. Trimming removed 7 bases from V and 0 bases from J; junction bases left unmatched: 5.

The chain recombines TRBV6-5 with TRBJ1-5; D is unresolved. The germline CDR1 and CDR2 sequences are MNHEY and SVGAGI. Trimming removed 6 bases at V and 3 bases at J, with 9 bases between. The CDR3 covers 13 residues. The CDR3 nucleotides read TGTGCCAGCAGCCGCCGACCCAATCAGCCCCAGCATTTT. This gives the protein CASSRRPNQPQHF.